The present TCR beta chain was sequenced within a study of CD8 T cells in Susac syndrome (dated by TCRdb to about 2019). As for the study more broadly: Of the Susac syndrome patients who were sequenced, roughly 8 were in clinical remission while 5 or 6 had clinically active disease. At blood withdrawal, Susac syndrome patients were therapy-naive, treated with corticosteroids (with IVIg additionally given to some), or treated with IVIg alone. Whether CD8+ T cell activation and differentiation in Susac syndrome was antigen driven was tested using repertoire sequencing. What the research found in general, with its limitations: The study acknowledged that relatively few individuals were included in the TCR sequencing and HLA analysis. The CD4+ T cell repertoire of patients with Susac syndrome showed no detectable clonal expansion.

RNA was extracted using the RNeasy kit, and roughly 0.45 to 1 microgram was reverse transcribed with random hexamers. The immunoSEQ multiplex PCR assay, covering 54 Vbeta and 13 Jbeta segments, was used to amplify TCR beta CDR3 regions. Bias from PCR amplification was corrected by using a synthetic template baseline for primer optimization and for computational correction. The study's processing was this. Reads were assigned to V, D and J genes according to IMGT and analyzed in immunoSEQ Analyzer, with only productive sequences retained. Clonality was calculated as one minus the Shannon entropy normalized by log2 of the number of productive unique sequences. For each patient and control, public and private clones were evaluated among the 100 most prevalent clones. Susac-specific clones were defined as absent from healthy and MS cohorts, around 1,000 published viral clones and other ImmuneACCESS disease sequences. Clones were called with MiXCR by TCRdb after fastp trimmed the public reads at Q25, and only in-frame beta chains were retained. Each entry merges the rows of one CDR3 protein and shows their most common DNA and genes. What appears here as the V and J calls and clone size reflects TCRdb's work, not the paper's. The sample table lists roughly 160,000 distinct CDR3 sequences, roughly 95% of them with a count of one. Around 0.12% of the sample goes to the ten largest clones.

Peripheral blood CD8+ and CD4+ T cells from healthy donors, Susac syndrome patients and multiple sclerosis patients were profiled using high-throughput TCR beta sequencing. Recently defined diagnostic criteria for definite or probable disease were met by the Susac syndrome patients. Bulk CD8+ and CD4+ T cells were purified by magnetic negative isolation, while CD8+ TEMRA cells were enriched using FACS. Blood was drawn into EDTA tubes, processed within 24 hours, and PBMCs were isolated by density gradient centrifugation. PBMCs intended for TCR sequencing were cryopreserved in liquid nitrogen and were subsequently thawed in a 37 degrees C water bath. The sorted or isolated CD4+, CD8+ and CD8+ TEMRA cells had a purity of 90% or higher. The CDR3 spans 14 residues, from the cysteine through the phenylalanine. Here the CDR3 DNA is all that survives: 42 bases in frame from base 1. Sequences MDHEN (CDR1) and SYDVKM (CDR2) are obtained from the germline V gene. After removal of 3 bases from V and 8 bases from J, the junction retains 7 bases not matched to a gene.

Note on this clonotype: Its specific antigen is unknown. No much larger clone exists at a distance of one base, and base qualities are not known.

The receptor was isolated from a human donor with Susac syndrome. The chain is encoded by TRBV28 joined to TRBJ2-1; 7 central bases correspond to TRBD2. Sequencing was done on a sample of CD4+ T cells from PBMCs. This receptor carries the CDR3 CASSLGTIRDEQFF. Here is the DNA: TGTGCCAGCAGTTTGGGGACTATACGGGATGAGCAGTTCTTC.